These 3 T cell receptor beta chains originate from one sample sequenced in a study of cytomegalovirus exposure and HLA in healthy donors. The study ran its PCR with 60 Vbeta and 13 Jbeta primers. The table came from immunoSEQ multiplex PCR; TCRdb's copy has only in-frame clones and leaves some out. In the table there are approximately 120,000 clones, roughly 80% of which are singletons. Material: PBMCs. The receptor set was obtained from a man between 18 and 29 years old in good health and CMV-seronegative.

This clone appeared a few times. The V call is TRBV27, the J call TRBJ1-1, with D possibly matching TRBD1 (6 bases). This CDR3 spans 14 amino acids. Germline V lookup: CDR1 MNHEY, CDR2 SMNVEV (reference sequence). The germline V and J ends were trimmed by 2 bases and 4 bases, with 11 bases remaining between them. CDR3 coding DNA: TGTGCCAGCAGTTTAGTACAGGGATCCACTGAAGCTTTCTTT. Protein product: CASSLVQGSTEAFF.

The genes are TRBV5-6 and TRBJ2-3; weak D call: TRBD2 (6 bases). There are 14 residues in the CDR3. V dropped 4 bases and J dropped 8 bases, with 17 bases sitting between them. Germline CDR1 SGHDT, CDR2 YYEEEE. In nucleotides, the CDR3 is TGTGCCAGCAGCCCCCTGACATCGGAGGGTACGCAGTATTTT. Protein product: CASSPLTSEGTQYF. Looking up the rest from reference TRBV5-6 and TRBJ2-3 gives the full variable domain: DAGVTQSPTHLIKTRGQQVTLRCSPKSGHDTVSWYQQALGQGPQFIFQYYEEEERQRGNFPDRFSGHQFPNYSSELNVNALLLGDSALYLCASSPLTSEGTQYFGPGTRLTVL.

This clone has just a few counts. The V and J genes are TRBV4-3 and TRBJ2-1; TRBD2 aligns across 9 bases. The CDR3 runs to 19 residues. V lost 1 base and J lost 9; bases outside the gene matches: 19. Germline V lookup: CDR1 LGHNA, CDR2 YSLEER. The CDR3 DNA reads as TGCGCCAGCAGCCAAGTGAGTGGAGGTTGGCGGGGGGGCTATAGTGAGCAGTTCTTC. Amino acids: CASSQVSGGWRGGYSEQFF.